The clone carrying this TCR beta chain was counted between two and nine times. Its antigen remains unknown. The cells of the mixed lymphocyte reaction underwent a roughly six-day coculture at 37°C. Researchers tagged responder PBMCs with CFSE and stimulator PBMCs with Violet Dye before mixing them 1:1. Using immunoSEQ multiplex PCR, the repertoire was profiled, and TCRdb retains in-frame clones only, with some absent. In the table there are roughly 11,000 clones, approximately 45% of which are singletons. The data are from a study of siplizumab effects on memory and regulatory T cells. CDR3 length: 12 residues. V was pared by 6 bases and J by 3 bases, with 8 bases between. Germline-derived CDR1 and CDR2 are SGHVS and FNYEAQ. The study, taken as a whole, reports: Proliferating Tregs from siplizumab cultures lacked functional confirmation of suppression. No assignable naive or memory phenotype existed for roughly 75-97% of proliferating CD4+ or CD8+ clones.

The source material was CFSE-low (dividing) CD8+ T cells sorted from an allogeneic mixed lymphocyte reaction. The clonotype comes from a human donor in good health; the cells came from an allogeneic mixed lymphocyte reaction. Some clones in this sample may be carry-over from other donors' samples. The V gene is TRBV7-6, the J gene TRBJ1-2, with D hard to call. The CDR3 nucleotides read TGTGCCAGCAGACCCTTCGACTATGGCTACACCTTC. Its protein product is CASRPFDYGYTF.